Below are 8 T cell receptor beta chains sequenced from a single sample in a study of blood T cells in healthy people across ages (dated by TCRdb to between 2015 and 2017). Libraries were constructed by 5' RACE. Instrument used: Illumina HiSeq 2500. A second roughly 6 to 12 cycle PCR used a sample-barcoded 5' primer and a J-beta primer mix. TCRdb passed the public sequencing reads through fastp at Q25 and MiXCR, retaining productive beta sequences. Each record represents a unique CDR3 protein, reported with the most common genes and DNA among its rows. This sample gives about 900,000 distinct CDR3 sequences in total; about 48% of them show up just once. Over 10% of the sample rests with the top ten. Sequenced sample: blood. These receptors were taken from a man in his thirties or forties in good health.

This clonotype was recorded a few times. The rearrangement joins TRBV20-1 to TRBJ2-1; D is ambiguous. The CDR3 covers 11 residues. The V gene's germline CDR1 is DFQATT and CDR2 SNEGSKA (reference sequence). Trimming pared 0 bases from V and 13 bases from J, leaving 10 bases between. The chain's CDR3 is CSAREESSQFF. CDR3 DNA: TGCAGTGCTAGAGAGGAGTCCTCCCAGTTCTTC.

The chain links TRBV18 to TRBJ2-1, with 10 bases lining up with TRBD2. V shed 1 base and J 0 bases; nucleotides not matched to a gene: 6. The germline gives CDR1 KGHSH, CDR2 LQKENI. The CDR3 spans 18 residues. Here the CDR3 reads CASSPRLAGLRSYNEQFF. Written as DNA, the CDR3 is TGTGCCAGCTCACCACGACTAGCGGGCTTACGCTCCTACAATGAGCAGTTCTTC.

The chain employs TRBV4-1 and TRBJ1-5; D is unclear. In germline, CDR1 is MGHRA, CDR2 YSYEKL. CDR3 length: 15 residues. With 0 bases removed from V and 3 bases from J, the gap between germline ends came to 9 bases. CDR3 in amino acids: CASSQDREYNQPQHF. In nucleotides, the CDR3 is TGCGCCAGCAGCCAAGATCGGGAATACAATCAGCCCCAGCATTTT.

The table lists this clonotype with a few counts. The rearrangement joins TRBV29-1 to TRBJ1-5; D is unresolved. Germline loops: CDR1 SQVTM, CDR2 ANQGSEA. This CDR3 contains 13 residues. Trimming took off 6 bases at V and 3 bases at J, with 12 bases between the two ends. The CDR3 DNA reads TGCAGCGTATCGGGTGGAGTCAATCAGCCCCAGCATTTT. Amino acids: CSVSGGVNQPQHF.

The table lists this clonotype with a few counts. CDR3 in amino acids: CASSQEAGSFPYNEQFF. The CDR3 nucleotides read TGCGCCAGCAGCCAAGAGGCGGGGAGTTTTCCCTACAATGAGCAGTTCTTC. This chain connects TRBV4-1 to TRBJ2-1; D is perhaps TRBD2 (6 bases). Trimming shortened V by 0 bases and J by 2 bases, and 14 bases separated the two germline ends. The CDR3 contains 17 residues. Germline CDR1 MGHRA, CDR2 YSYEKL.

V and J are TRBV20-1 and TRBJ2-7; maybe TRBD1 (7 bases). Germline lookup yields CDR1 DFQATT and CDR2 SNEGSKA (reference sequence). The CDR3 runs to 12 residues. CDR3 residues: CHAAQGGNEQYF. The CDR3 DNA reads as TGCCATGCAGCCCAGGGGGGAAATGAGCAGTACTTC.

This clonotype was found once. The chain couples TRBV13 to TRBJ1-1; 8 nucleotides agree with TRBD1. The V gene end was trimmed by 4 bases and the J gene end by 5 bases; junction bases not matched to a gene: 6. The CDR3 length is 14 residues. CDR1 and CDR2 (germline): PRHDT, FYEKMQ (reference sequence). The CDR3 loop reads CASSSTGEGTEAFF. Written as DNA, the CDR3 is TGTGCCAGCAGCTCGACAGGGGAGGGGACTGAAGCTTTCTTT.

The chain is built from TRBV2 and TRBJ1-1; D gene unclear. Deletions cut 7 bases from V and 5 bases from J, with 11 bases between. The V gene's germline CDR1 is SNHLY and CDR2 FYNNEI. There are 12 residues in the CDR3. CDR3 DNA: TGTGCCAGCACAAGAACTGGGACTGAAGCTTTCTTT. Translated, it gives CASTRTGTEAFF. The full variable domain, with the rest looked up from reference TRBV2 and TRBJ1-1, is EPEVTQTPSHQVTQMGQEVILRCVPISNHLYFYWYRQILGQKVEFLVSFYNNEISEKSEIFDDQFSVERPDGSNFTLKIRSTKLEDSAMYFCASTRTGTEAFFGQGTRLTVV.